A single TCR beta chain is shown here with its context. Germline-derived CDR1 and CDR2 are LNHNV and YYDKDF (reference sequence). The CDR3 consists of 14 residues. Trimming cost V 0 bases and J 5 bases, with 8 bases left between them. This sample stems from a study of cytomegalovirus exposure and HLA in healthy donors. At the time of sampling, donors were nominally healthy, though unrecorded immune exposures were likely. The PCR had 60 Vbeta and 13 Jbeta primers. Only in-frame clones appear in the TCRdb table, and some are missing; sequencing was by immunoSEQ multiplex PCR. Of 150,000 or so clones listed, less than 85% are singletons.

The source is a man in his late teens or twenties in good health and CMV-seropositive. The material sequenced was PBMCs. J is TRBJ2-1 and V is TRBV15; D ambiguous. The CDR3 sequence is CATSRDHYHNEQFF. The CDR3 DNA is TGTGCCACCAGCAGAGATCACTACCACAATGAGCAGTTCTTC.